This entry is about one T cell receptor (beta chain). Its antigen remains unknown. From germline, CDR1 is MGHRA and CDR2 YSYEKL. V lost 2 bases, J lost 1 base, and 11 bases lay in between. The length of the CDR3 is 15 residues. Clones were sequenced by immunoSEQ multiplex PCR, and TCRdb holds only the in-frame ones, with some missing. Of 150,000 to 200,000 clones in the sample, around 86% were seen once. This record comes from a study of cytomegalovirus exposure and HLA in healthy donors. Turning to the study itself: Both the roughly 120 validation repertoires and the 550 to 750 first-cohort repertoires used the same platform, as reported by a later analysis.

Study-level points and caveats: It was reportedly the case that the classifier diagnosed cytomegalovirus status with high specificity and sensitivity. The finding came from a later analysis; first-cohort TCR clusters tended to co-occur in the roughly 110 validation repertoires.

The receptor comes from a woman aged 18-29 years in good health and CMV-seronegative. Sequences were obtained from PBMCs. The genes are TRBV4-1 and TRBJ1-1, with a tentative D call TRBD1 (6 bases). The CDR3 DNA reads as TGCGCCAGCAGCCAACCAATACAGGGGAACACTGAAGCTTTCTTT. It codes for CASSQPIQGNTEAFF.